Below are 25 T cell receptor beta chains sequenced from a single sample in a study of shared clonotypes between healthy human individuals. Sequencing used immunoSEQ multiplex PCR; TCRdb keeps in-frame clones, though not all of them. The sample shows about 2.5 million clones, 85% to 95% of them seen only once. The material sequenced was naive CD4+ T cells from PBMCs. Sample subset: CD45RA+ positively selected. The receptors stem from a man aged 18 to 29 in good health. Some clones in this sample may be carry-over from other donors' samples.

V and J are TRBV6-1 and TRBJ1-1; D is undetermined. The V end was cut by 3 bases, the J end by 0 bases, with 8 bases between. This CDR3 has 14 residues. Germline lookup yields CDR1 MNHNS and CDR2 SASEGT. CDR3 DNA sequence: TGTGCCAGCAGTGAGCGACCCATGAACACTGAAGCTTTCTTT. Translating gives CASSERPMNTEAFF.

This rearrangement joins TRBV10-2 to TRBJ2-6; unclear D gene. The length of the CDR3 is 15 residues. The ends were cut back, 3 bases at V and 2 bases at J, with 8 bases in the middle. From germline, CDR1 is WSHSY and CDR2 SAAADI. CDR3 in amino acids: CASSDGYAGANVLTF. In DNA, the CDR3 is TGCGCCAGCAGTGATGGGTATGCTGGGGCCAACGTCCTGACTTTC.

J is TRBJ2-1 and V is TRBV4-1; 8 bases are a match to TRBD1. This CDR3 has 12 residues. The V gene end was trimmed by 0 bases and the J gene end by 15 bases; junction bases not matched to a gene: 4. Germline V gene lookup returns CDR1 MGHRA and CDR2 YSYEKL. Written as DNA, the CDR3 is TGCGCCAGCAGCCAAGATGTCAGGGGGCTGTTCTTC. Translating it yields CASSQDVRGLFF.

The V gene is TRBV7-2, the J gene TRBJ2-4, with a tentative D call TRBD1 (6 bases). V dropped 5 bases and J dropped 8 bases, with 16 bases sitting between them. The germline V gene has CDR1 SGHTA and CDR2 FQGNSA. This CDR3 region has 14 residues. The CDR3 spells CASSPPGQRDIQYF. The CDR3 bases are TGTGCCAGCAGCCCCCCCGGACAGAGGGACATTCAGTACTTC.

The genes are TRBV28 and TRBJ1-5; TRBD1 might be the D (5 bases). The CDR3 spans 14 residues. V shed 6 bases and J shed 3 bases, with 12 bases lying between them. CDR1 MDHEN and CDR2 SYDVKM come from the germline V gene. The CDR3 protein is CASRAGTVNQPQHF. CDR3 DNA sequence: TGTGCCAGCAGAGCTGGGACGGTCAATCAGCCCCAGCATTTT.

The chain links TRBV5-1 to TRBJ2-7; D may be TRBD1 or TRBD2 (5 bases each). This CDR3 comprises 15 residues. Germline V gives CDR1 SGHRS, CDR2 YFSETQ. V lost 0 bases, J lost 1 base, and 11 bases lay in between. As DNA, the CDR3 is TGCGCCAGCAGCTTGGTTTGGGACCTGTCCTACGAGCAGTACTTC. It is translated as CASSLVWDLSYEQYF.

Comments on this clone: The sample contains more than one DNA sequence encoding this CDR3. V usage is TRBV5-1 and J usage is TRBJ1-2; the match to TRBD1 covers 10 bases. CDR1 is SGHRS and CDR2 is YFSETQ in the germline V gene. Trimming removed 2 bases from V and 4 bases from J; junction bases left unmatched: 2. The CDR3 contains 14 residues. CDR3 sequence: CASSLGTGVYGYTF. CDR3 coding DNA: TGCGCCAGCAGCTTAGGGACAGGGGTCTATGGCTACACCTTC.

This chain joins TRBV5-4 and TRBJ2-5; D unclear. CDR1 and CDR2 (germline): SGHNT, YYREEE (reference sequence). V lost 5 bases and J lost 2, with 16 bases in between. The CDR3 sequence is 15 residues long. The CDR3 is CASSMKIASQETQYF. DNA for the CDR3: TGTGCCAGCAGTATGAAGATCGCTTCACAAGAGACCCAGTACTTC. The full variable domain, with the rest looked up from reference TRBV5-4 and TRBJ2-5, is ETGVTQSPTHLIKTRGQQVTLRCSSQSGHNTVSWYQQALGQGPQFIFQYYREEENGRGNFPPRFSGLQFPNYSSELNVNALELDDSALYLCASSMKIASQETQYFGPGTRLLVL.

Here the CDR3 DNA reads TGTGCCAGCAGCTTTCTCGGGCACTCTGGAAACACCATATATTTT. Its translation: CASSFLGHSGNTIYF. The chain couples TRBV9 to TRBJ1-3; D is undetermined. Germline CDR1 and CDR2: SGDLS and YYNGEE. With 4 bases removed from V and 0 bases from J, the gap between germline ends came to 11 bases. CDR3 length equals 15 residues.

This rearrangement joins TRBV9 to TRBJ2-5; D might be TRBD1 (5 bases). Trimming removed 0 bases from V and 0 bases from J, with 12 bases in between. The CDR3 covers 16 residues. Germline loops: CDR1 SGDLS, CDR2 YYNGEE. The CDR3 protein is CASSVEGHMYQETQYF. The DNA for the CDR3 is TGTGCCAGCAGCGTAGAAGGACACATGTACCAAGAGACCCAGTACTTC.

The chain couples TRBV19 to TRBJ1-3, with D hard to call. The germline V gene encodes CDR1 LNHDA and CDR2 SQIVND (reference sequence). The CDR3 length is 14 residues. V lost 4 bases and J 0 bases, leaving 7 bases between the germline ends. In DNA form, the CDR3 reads TGTGCCAGTAGTAGACCGGACTCTGGAAACACCATATATTTT. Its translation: CASSRPDSGNTIYF.

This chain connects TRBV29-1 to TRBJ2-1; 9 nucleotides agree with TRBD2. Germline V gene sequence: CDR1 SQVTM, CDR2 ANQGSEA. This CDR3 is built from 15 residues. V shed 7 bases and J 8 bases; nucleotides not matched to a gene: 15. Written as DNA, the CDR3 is TGCAGCGCCCATTCCGGGACTAGCTCTACGTATGAGCAGTTCTTC. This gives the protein CSAHSGTSSTYEQFF.

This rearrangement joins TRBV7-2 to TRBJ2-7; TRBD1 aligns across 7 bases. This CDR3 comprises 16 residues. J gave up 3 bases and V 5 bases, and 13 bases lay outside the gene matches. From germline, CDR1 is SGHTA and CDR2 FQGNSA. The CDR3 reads CASSHSTGARYYEQYF. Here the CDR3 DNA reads TGTGCCAGCAGCCATAGCACAGGGGCGCGGTACTACGAGCAGTACTTC.

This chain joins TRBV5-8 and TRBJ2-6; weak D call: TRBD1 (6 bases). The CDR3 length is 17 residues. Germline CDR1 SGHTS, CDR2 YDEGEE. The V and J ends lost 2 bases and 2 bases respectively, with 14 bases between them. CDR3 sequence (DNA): TGTGCCAGCAGCTTATTACAGGGCCTCCCTGGGGCCAACGTCCTGACTTTC. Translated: CASSLLQGLPGANVLTF.

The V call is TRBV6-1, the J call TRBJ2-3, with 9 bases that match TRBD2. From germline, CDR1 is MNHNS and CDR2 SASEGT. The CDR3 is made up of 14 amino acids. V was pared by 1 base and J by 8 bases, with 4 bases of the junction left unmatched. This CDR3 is CASSEVLAGATQYF. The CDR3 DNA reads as TGTGCCAGCAGTGAAGTGTTAGCGGGAGCTACGCAGTATTTT.

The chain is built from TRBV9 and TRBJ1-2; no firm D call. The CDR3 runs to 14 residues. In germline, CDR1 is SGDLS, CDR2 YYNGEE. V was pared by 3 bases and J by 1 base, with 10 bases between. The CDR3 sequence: CASSATNYNYGYTF. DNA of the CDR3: TGTGCCAGCAGCGCAACTAATTATAACTATGGCTACACCTTC.

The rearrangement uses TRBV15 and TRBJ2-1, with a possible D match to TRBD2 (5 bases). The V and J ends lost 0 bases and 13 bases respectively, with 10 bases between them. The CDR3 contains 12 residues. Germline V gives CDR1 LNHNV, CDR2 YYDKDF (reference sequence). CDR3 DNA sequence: TGTGCCACCAGCAGAGATGACGGACTTCAGTTCTTC. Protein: CATSRDDGLQFF.

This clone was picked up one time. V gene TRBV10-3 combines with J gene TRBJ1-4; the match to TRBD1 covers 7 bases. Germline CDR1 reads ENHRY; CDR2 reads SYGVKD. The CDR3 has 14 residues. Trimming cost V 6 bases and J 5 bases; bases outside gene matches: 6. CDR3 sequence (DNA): TGTGCCATCAGATCGACAGGGTCAAATGAAAAACTGTTTTTT. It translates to CAIRSTGSNEKLFF.

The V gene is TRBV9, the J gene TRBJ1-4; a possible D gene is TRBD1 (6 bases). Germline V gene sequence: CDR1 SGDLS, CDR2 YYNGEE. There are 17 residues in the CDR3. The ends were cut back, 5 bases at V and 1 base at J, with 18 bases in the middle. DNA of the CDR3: TGTGCCAGCAGGAGAGGAGGGCCGGGACAAACTAATGAAAAACTGTTTTTT. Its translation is CASRRGGPGQTNEKLFF. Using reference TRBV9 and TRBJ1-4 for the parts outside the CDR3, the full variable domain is DSGVTQTPKHLITATGQRVTLRCSPRSGDLSVYWYQQSLDQGLQFLIQYYNGEERAKGNILERFSAQQFPDLHSELNLSSLELGDSALYFCASRRGGPGQTNEKLFFGSGTQLSVL.

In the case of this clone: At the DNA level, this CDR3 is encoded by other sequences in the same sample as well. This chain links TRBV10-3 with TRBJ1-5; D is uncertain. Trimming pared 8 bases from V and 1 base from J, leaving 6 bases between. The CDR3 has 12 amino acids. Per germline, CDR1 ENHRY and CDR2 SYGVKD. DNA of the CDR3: TGTGCCATCTCCGAGAGCAATCAGCCCCAGCATTTT. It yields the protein CAISESNQPQHF.

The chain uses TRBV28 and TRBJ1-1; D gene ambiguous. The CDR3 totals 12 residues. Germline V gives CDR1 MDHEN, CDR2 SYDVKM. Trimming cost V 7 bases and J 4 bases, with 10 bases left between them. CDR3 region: CASTLRGTEAFF. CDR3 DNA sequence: TGTGCCAGCACTCTACGGGGCACTGAAGCTTTCTTT.

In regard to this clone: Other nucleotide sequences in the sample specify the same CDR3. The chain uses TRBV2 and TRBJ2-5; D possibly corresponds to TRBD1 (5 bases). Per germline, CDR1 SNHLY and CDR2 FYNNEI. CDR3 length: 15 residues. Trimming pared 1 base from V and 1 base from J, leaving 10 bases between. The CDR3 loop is CASSEGLGRQETQYF. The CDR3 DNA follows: TGTGCCAGCAGTGAAGGGTTGGGGCGCCAAGAGACCCAGTACTTC.

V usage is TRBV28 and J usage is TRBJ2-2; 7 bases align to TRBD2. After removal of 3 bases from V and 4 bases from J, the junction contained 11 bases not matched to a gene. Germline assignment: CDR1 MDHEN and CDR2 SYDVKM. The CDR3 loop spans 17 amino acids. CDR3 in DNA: TGTGCCAGCAGTTTCTCTGGGGGGGTAAAGATCACCGGGGAGCTGTTTTTT. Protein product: CASSFSGGVKITGELFF.

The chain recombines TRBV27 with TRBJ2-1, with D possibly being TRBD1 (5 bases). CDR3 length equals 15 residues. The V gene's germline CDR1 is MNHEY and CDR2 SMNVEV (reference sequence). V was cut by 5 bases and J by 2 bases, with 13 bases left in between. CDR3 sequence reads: CASSVDRITYNEQFF. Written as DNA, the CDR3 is TGTGCCAGCAGTGTAGACAGAATAACCTACAATGAGCAGTTCTTC.

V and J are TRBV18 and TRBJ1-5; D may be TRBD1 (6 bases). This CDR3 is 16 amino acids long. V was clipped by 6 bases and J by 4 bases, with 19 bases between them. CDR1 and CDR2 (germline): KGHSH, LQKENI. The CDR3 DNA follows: TGTGCCAGCTCTCCATCGACCGGGACACTGAATCAGCCCCAGCATTTT. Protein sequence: CASSPSTGTLNQPQHF.